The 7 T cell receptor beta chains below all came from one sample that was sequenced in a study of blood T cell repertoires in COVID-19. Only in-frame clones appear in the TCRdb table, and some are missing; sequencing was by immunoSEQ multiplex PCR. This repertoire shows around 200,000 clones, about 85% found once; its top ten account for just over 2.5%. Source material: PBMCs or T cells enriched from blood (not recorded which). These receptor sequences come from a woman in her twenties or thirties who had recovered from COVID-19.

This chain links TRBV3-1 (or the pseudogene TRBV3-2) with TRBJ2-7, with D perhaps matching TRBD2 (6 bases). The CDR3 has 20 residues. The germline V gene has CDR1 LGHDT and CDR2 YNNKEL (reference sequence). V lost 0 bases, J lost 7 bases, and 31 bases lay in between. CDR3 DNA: TGTGCCAGCAGCCAAGATTGTTCCTTGGTACTCGGATGTGGCCGGGGGGAGCAGTACTTC. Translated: CASSQDCSLVLGCGRGEQYF.

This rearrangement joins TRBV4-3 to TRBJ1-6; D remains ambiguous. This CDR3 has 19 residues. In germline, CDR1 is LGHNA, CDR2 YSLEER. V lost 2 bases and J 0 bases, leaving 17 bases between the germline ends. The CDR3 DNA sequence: TGCGCCAGCAGCCAATATCGACCGGGGTTGGGCTCCTATAATTCACCCCTCCACTTT. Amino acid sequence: CASSQYRPGLGSYNSPLHF.

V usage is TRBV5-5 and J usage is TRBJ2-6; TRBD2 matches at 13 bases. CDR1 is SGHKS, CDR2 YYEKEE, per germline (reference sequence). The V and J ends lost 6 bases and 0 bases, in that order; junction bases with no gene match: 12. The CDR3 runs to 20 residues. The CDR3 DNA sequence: TGTGCCAGCATCGACCTGCGGACTAGCGGGGGCCCCTCTGGGGCCAACGTCCTGACTTTC. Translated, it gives CASIDLRTSGGPSGANVLTF. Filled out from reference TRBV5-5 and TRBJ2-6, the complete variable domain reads DAGVTQSPTHLIKTRGQQVTLRCSPISGHKSVSWYQQVLGQGPQFIFQYYEKEERGRGNFPDRFSARQFPNYSSELNVNALLLGDSALYLCASIDLRTSGGPSGANVLTFGAGSRLTVL.

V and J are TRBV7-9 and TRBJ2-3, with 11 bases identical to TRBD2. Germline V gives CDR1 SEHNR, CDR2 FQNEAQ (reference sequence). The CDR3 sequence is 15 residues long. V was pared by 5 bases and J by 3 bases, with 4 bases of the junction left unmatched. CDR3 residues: CASSLRLAGTDTQYF. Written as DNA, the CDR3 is TGTGCCAGCAGCCTAAGACTAGCGGGAACAGATACGCAGTATTTT.

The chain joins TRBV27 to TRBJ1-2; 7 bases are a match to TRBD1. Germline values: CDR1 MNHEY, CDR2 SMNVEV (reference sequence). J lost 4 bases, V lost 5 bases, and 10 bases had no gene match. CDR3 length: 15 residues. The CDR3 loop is CASSPSTGAGYGYTF. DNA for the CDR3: TGTGCCAGCAGTCCCTCAACAGGGGCCGGCTATGGCTACACCTTC.

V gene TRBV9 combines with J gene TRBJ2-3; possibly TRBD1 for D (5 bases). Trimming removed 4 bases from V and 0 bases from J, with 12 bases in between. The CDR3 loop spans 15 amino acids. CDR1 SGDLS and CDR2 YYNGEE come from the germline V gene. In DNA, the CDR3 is TGTGCCAGCAGCCCCGTCAGGGCGAGCACAGATACGCAGTATTTT. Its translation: CASSPVRASTDTQYF.

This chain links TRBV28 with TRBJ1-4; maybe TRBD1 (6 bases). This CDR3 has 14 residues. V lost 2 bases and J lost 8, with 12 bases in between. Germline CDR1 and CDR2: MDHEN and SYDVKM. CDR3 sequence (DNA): TGTGCCAGCAGTTTAAGCAGGGGAGGGGAAAAACTGTTTTTT. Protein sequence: CASSLSRGGEKLFF.